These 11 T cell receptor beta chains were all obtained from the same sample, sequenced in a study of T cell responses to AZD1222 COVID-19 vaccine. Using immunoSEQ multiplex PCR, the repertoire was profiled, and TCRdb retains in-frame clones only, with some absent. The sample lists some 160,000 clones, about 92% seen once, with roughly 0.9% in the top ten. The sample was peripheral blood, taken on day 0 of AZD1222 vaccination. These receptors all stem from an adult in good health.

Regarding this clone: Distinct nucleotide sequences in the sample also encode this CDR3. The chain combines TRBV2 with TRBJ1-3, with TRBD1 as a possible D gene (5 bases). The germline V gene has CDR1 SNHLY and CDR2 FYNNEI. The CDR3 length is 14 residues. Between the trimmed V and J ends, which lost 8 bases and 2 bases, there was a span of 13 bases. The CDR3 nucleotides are TGTGCCAGCCGGCCCCAGGGACCTGGAAACACCATATATTTT. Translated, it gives CASRPQGPGNTIYF. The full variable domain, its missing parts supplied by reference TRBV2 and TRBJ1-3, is EPEVTQTPSHQVTQMGQEVILRCVPISNHLYFYWYRQILGQKVEFLVSFYNNEISEKSEIFDDQFSVERPDGSNFTLKIRSTKLEDSAMYFCASRPQGPGNTIYFGEGSWLTVV.

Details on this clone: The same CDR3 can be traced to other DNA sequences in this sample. CDR3 DNA sequence: TGTGCCAGTACAGGATACTCTGGAAACACCATATATTTT. As protein: CASTGYSGNTIYF. The V call is TRBV19, the J call TRBJ1-3; D uncertain. The CDR3 has 13 residues. CDR1 LNHDA and CDR2 SQIVND come from the germline V gene (reference sequence). V was clipped by 7 bases and J by 0 bases, with 7 bases between them.

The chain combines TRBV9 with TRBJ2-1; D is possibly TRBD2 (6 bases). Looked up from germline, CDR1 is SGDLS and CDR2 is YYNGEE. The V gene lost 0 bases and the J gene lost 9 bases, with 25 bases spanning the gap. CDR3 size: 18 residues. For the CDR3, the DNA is TGTGCCAGCAGCGTAGGACGGGGGAGGTCAACCCAGCACAGTGAGCAGTTCTTC. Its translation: CASSVGRGRSTQHSEQFF.

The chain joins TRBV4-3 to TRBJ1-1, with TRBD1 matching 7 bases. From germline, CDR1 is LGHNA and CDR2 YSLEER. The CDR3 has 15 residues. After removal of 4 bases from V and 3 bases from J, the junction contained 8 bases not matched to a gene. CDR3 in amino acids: CASSLTGTAYTEAFF. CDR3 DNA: TGCGCCAGCAGCCTGACCGGGACAGCCTACACTGAAGCTTTCTTT.

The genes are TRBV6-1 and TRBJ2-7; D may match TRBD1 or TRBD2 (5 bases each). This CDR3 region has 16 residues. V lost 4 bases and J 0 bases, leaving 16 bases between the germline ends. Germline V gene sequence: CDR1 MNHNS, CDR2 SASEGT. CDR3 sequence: CASSVRTSGSSYEQYF. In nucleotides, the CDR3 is TGTGCCAGCAGTGTTCGGACAAGTGGGAGCTCCTACGAGCAGTACTTC.

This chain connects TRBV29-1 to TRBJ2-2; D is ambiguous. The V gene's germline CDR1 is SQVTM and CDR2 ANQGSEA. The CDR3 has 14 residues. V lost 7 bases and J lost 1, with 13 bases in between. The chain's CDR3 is CSAISTRNTGELFF. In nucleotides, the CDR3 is TGCAGCGCCATCTCAACACGGAACACCGGGGAGCTGTTTTTT.

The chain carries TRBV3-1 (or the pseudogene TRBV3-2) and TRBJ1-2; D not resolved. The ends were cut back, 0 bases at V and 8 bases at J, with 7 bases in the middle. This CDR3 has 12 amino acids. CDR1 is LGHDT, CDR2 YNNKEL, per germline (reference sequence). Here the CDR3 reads CASSQDLAGYTF. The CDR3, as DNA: TGTGCCAGCAGCCAAGATCTCGCAGGCTACACCTTC.

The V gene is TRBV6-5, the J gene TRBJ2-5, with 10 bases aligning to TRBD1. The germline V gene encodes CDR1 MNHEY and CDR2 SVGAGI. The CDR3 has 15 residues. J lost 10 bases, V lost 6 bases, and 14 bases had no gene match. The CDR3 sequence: CASSQDRGLGFFQYF. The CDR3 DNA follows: TGTGCCAGCAGCCAAGACAGGGGGCTCGGTTTTTTCCAGTACTTC.

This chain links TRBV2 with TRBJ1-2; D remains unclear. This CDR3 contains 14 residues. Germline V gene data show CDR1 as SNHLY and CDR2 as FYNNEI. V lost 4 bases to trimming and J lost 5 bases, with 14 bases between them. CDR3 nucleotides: TGTGCCAGCAGTGGCTTAGCCCGAGGGTATGGCTACACCTTC. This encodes CASSGLARGYGYTF.

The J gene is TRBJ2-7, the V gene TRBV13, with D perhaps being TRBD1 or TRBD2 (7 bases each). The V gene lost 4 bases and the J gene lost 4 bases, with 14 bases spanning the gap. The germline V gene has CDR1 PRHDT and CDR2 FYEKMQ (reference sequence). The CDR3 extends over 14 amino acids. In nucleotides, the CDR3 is TGTGCCAGCAGCTCTCAGGGGGGGAGTTACGAGCAGTACTTC. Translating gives CASSSQGGSYEQYF.

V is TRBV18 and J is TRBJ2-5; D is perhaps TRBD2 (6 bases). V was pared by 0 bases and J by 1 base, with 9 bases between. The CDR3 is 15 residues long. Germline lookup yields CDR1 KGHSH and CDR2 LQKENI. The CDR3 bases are TGTGCCAGCTCACCACCGGGAGGCCCCCAAGAGACCCAGTACTTC. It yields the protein CASSPPGGPQETQYF.